The clone carrying this T cell receptor beta chain was found a few times. As yet, its antigen is unknown. The sample originates from a study of CD8 T cells in ankylosing spondylitis. Study-level findings and limits: A motif in TCR beta, a set of eight or nine highly homologous variants, appeared characteristic of ankylosing spondylitis blood. A number of the motif variants had already been described in reactive arthritis synovial fluid and blood. Clones linked to disease were reported to show significant enrichment in matched ankylosing spondylitis synovial fluid.

Researchers built TCR beta libraries using quantitative 5'-RACE with molecular barcodes. TCRdb re-derived calls from the 5' RACE reads in MiXCR, one entry per CDR3 protein. The repertoire holds roughly 370,000 distinct CDR3 sequences, with 20% to 25% as singletons. Germline CDR1 and CDR2: MDHEN and SYDVKM. V lost 6 bases, J lost 5 bases, and 16 bases lay in between. The CDR3 extends over 14 amino acids. The chain uses TRBV28 and TRBJ2-5; D is tentatively TRBD1 or TRBD2 (8 bases each). The specimen was blood, either unsorted or a sorted T cell fraction (not recorded which). This TCR came from a male donor with ankylosing spondylitis. CDR3 in DNA: TGTGCCAGCAGAACCGGGGGGGACAGGGAGACCCAGTACTTC. It is translated as CASRTGGDRETQYF.